The rows below give T cell receptor beta chains drawn from one sample of a study of patients and donors after allogeneic stem cell transplantation. TCRdb redid the calling of the RT-PCR reads with MiXCR, one entry per CDR3 protein. The sample consists of about 410,000 distinct CDR3 sequences, around 15% of them appearing once. Material for sequencing was blood, either unsorted or a sorted T cell fraction (not recorded which). The receptors were sampled from a human donor who was either an allogeneic HSCT recipient or a stem cell or donor lymphocyte infusion donor (not recorded which). It is not recorded whose cells these are; they may come from a transplant donor. Both conserved end residues are part of each CDR3. D genes are given only for firm matches. A row's size may be missing; if present it is once, few, many or a size class.

clone_size | d_call | j_call | v_call | cdr3_nt | cdr3_aa
many | TRBD1 | TRBJ2-7 | TRBV12-3/TRBV12-4 | TGTGCCAGCGGACTAACGACAGGGGCAACCTACGAGCAGTACTTC | CASGLTTGATYEQYF
. | . | TRBJ1-4 | TRBV20-1 | TGCAGTGCTTGGAGTGATGAAAAACTGTTTTTT | CSAWSDEKLFF
. | . | TRBJ2-3 | TRBV7-6 | TGTGCCAGCAGCCAAGGGCCCCCGGATACGCAGTATTTT | CASSQGPPDTQYF
few | TRBD1 | TRBJ1-4 | TRBV5-1 | TGCGCCAGCAGCCAGAACTCCGGGACAGCTAATGAAAAACTGTTTTTT | CASSQNSGTANEKLFF
. | TRBD2 | TRBJ2-2 | TRBV27 | TGTGCCAGCAGTTTATCGCCGGGGGGGCCTAACACCGGGGAGCTGTTTTTT | CASSLSPGGPNTGELFF
few | . | TRBJ2-4 | TRBV6-5 | TGTGCCAGCAGTTACTCGGCAGGCGGCAAAAACATTCAGTACTTC | CASSYSAGGKNIQYF
. | TRBD1 | TRBJ1-1 | TRBV5-1 | TGCGCCAGCAGCCTGACAGGGGGTGAAGCTTTCTTT | CASSLTGGEAFF
once | . | TRBJ2-7 | TRBV29-1 | TGCAGCGCCTCAACTATGGGGGATGGTGGCTACGAGCAGTACTTC | CSASTMGDGGYEQYF
. | . | TRBJ2-5 | TRBV19 | TGTGCCAGTACCGGGAGCTTGGGGGAGACCCAGTACTTC | CASTGSLGETQYF
many | . | TRBJ2-1 | TRBV24-1 | TGTGCCACCAGTGATTTACGTAGTAAGGGGACAAATGAGCAGTTCTTC | CATSDLRSKGTNEQFF
few | . | TRBJ2-1 | TRBV20-1 | TGCAGTGCTAGAGATCCGGGACGACCCGACAATGAGCAGTTCTTC | CSARDPGRPDNEQFF
. | TRBD1 | TRBJ1-2 | TRBV12-3/TRBV12-4 | TGTGCCAGCAGTGGGTGGACAGGGTTTTCCTATGGCTACACCTTC | CASSGWTGFSYGYTF
. | TRBD2 | TRBJ2-7 | TRBV27 | TGTGCCAGCGGTCCGGGACTAGCCTACTACGAGCAGTACTTC | CASGPGLAYYEQYF
few | . | TRBJ2-7 | TRBV30 | TGTGCCTGGAGTGTACTGGGGATCCCCTACGAGCAGTACTTC | CAWSVLGIPYEQYF
. | . | TRBJ2-3 | TRBV7-3 | TGTGCCAGCATCAGGGACTTATCTAGCACAGATACGCAGTATTTT | CASIRDLSSTDTQYF
. | . | TRBJ2-7 | TRBV9 | TGTGCCAGCAGCCCACGAGGGGAGACCGACCTCGAGCAGTACTTC | CASSPRGETDLEQYF
. | . | TRBJ2-3 | TRBV9 | TGTGCCAGCAGCCCGAAGACAGGCAGCACAGATACGCAGTATTTT | CASSPKTGSTDTQYF
few | . | TRBJ2-1 | TRBV7-7 | TGTGCTAGCAGCTTCGGGACACAATACAATGAGCAGTTCTTC | CASSFGTQYNEQFF
. | TRBD1 | TRBJ1-5 | TRBV12-3/TRBV12-4 | TGTGCCAGCAGTCAAATCTCAGGGGGTGGGCAGCCCCAGCATTTT | CASSQISGGGQPQHF
few | . | TRBJ2-2 | TRBV4-3 | TGCGCCAGCAGCCAAGACCCGACAGTGAACACCGGGGAGCTGTTTTTT | CASSQDPTVNTGELFF
. | . | TRBJ2-5 | TRBV5-8 | TGTGCCAGCAGCTGGGGGCGGGCGGGGACGGAAGAGACCCAGTACTTC | CASSWGRAGTEETQYF
few | . | TRBJ2-7 | TRBV7-8 | TGTGCCAGCAGCTCCCGGGACATTAATTCCGAGCAGTACTTC | CASSSRDINSEQYF
. | TRBD1 | TRBJ1-2 | TRBV20-1 | TGCAGTGCGAGCCCCCGGGACAGAACATATGGCTACACCTTC | CSASPRDRTYGYTF
many | . | TRBJ2-5 | TRBV9 | TGTGCCAGCAGCGTAGCCGGCGGCCAAGAGACCCAGTACTTC | CASSVAGGQETQYF
few | . | TRBJ2-5 | TRBV9 | TGTGCCAGCACTAAACAGGGGGGGCTGGAGACCCAGTACTTC | CASTKQGGLETQYF
few | . | TRBJ2-7 | TRBV12-3/TRBV12-4 | TGTGCCAGCAGTTTGGCCCAGTGGAGATCGCGGCAGTACTTC | CASSLAQWRSRQYF
. | TRBD2 | TRBJ2-1 | TRBV7-3 | TGTGCCAGCAGCGGGGAGGGCGGGAGGACCTACAATGAGCAGTTCTTC | CASSGEGGRTYNEQFF
. | . | TRBJ2-4 | TRBV20-1 | TGCAGTGCTAGAGACCCCGGTCGAGGACGGAACATTCAGTACTTC | CSARDPGRGRNIQYF
few | . | TRBJ2-3 | TRBV13 | TGTGCCAGCAGCTTGTCGGGGAAGAGGGCAGATACGCAGTATTTT | CASSLSGKRADTQYF
. | . | TRBJ2-3 | TRBV5-1 | TGCGCCAGCAGCCCCAGTGAAACCGGAGCAGATACGCAGTATTTT | CASSPSETGADTQYF
few | . | TRBJ2-2 | TRBV4-3 | TGCGCCAGCAGCCAAGTTGACGGACGGGAAGGGCTGTTTTTT | CASSQVDGREGLFF